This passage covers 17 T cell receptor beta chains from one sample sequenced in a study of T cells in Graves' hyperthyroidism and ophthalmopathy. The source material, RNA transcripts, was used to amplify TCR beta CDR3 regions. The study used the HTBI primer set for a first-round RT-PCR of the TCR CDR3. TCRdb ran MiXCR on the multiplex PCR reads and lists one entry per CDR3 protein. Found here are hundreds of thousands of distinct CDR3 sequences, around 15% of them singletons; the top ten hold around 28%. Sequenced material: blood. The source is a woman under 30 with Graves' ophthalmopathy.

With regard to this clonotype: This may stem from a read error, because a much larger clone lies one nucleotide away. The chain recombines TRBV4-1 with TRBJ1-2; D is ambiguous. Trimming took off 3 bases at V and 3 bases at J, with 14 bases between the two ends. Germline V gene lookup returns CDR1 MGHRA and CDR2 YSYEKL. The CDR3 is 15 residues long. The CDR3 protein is CASSQAVTSHYGYTF. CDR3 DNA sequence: TGCGCCAGCAGCCAGGCAGTAACGAGCCACTATGGCTACACCTTC.

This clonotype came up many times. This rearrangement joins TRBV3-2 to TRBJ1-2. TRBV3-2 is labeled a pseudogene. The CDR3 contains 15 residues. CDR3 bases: TGTGCCAGCAGCCTAAGCCCGGAGGGTTACTATGGCTACACCTTC. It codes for CASSLSPEGYYGYTF.

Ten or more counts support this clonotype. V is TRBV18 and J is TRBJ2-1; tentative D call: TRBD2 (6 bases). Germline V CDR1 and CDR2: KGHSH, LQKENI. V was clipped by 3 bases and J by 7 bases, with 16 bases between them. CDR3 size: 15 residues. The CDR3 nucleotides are TGTGCCAGCTCACCTACTACGGGCGCGGGGAATGAGCAGTTCTTC. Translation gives CASSPTTGAGNEQFF.

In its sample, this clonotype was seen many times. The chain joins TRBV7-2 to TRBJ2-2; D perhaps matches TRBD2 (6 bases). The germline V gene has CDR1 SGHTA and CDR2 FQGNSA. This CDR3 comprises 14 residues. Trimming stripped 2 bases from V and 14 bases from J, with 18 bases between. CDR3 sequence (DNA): TGTGCCAGCAGCTTACAAAGCGGGTTACCTTCCCTGTTTTTT. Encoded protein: CASSLQSGLPSLFF.

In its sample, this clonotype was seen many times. The CDR3 spells CASSRDTSTDTQYF. CDR3 DNA: TGTGCCAGTAGCCGGGACACCAGCACAGATACGCAGTATTTT. J is TRBJ2-3 and V is TRBV6-2 or TRBV6-3, with D possibly TRBD1 on 6 matching bases. From germline, CDR1 is MNHEY and CDR2 SVGEGT. The V end was cut by 9 bases, the J end by 0 bases, with 13 bases between. The CDR3 extends over 14 amino acids.

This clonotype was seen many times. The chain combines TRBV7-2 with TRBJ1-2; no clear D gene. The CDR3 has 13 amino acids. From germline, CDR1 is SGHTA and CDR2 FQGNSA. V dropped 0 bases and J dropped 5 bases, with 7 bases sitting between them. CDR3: CASSLAQAYGYTF. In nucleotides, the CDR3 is TGTGCCAGCAGCTTAGCGCAGGCTTATGGCTACACCTTC. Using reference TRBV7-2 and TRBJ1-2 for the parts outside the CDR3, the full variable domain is GAGVSQSPSNKVTEKGKDVELRCDPISGHTALYWYRQSLGQGLEFLIYFQGNSAPDKSGLPSDRFSAERTGGSVSTLTIQRTQQEDSAVYLCASSLAQAYGYTFGSGTRLTVV.

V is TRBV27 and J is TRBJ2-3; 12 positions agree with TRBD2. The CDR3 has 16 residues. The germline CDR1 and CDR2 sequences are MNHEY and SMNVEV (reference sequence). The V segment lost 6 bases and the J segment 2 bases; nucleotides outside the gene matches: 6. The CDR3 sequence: CASSPSSGRATDTQYF. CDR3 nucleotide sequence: TGTGCCAGCAGCCCTTCTAGCGGGAGGGCCACAGATACGCAGTATTTT.

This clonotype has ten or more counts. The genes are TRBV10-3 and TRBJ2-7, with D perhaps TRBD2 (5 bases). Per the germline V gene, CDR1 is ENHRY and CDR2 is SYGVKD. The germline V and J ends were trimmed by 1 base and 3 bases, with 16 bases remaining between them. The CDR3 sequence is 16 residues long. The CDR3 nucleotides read TGTGCCATCAGTGAGTTGGGGTCTAGCTACGGCTACGAGCAGTACTTC. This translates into CAISELGSSYGYEQYF.

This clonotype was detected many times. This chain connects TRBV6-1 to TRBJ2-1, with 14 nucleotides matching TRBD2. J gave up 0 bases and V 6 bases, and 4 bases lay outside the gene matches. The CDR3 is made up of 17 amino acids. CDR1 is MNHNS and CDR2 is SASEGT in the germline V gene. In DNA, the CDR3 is TGTGCCAGCAGGGGACTAGCGGGGGCCTTCTCCTACAATGAGCAGTTCTTC. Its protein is CASRGLAGAFSYNEQFF.

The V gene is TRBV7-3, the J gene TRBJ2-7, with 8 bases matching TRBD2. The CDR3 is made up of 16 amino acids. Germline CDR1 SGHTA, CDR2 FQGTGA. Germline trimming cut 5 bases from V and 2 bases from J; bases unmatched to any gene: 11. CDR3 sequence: CASSRLSGRGTYEQYF. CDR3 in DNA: TGTGCCAGCAGCCGTCTAAGCGGGAGAGGGACCTACGAGCAGTACTTC.

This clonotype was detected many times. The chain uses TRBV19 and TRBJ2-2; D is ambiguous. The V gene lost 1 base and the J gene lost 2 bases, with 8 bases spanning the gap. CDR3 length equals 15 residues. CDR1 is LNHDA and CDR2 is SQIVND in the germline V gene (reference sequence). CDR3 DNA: TGTGCCAGTAGTATAGCACCAGGAAACACCGGGGAGCTGTTTTTT. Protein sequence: CASSIAPGNTGELFF. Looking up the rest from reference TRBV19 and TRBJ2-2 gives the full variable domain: DGGITQSPKYLFRKEGQNVTLSCEQNLNHDAMYWYRQDPGQGLRLIYYSQIVNDFQKGDIAEGYSVSREKKESFPLTVTSAQKNPTAFYLCASSIAPGNTGELFFGEGSRLTVL.

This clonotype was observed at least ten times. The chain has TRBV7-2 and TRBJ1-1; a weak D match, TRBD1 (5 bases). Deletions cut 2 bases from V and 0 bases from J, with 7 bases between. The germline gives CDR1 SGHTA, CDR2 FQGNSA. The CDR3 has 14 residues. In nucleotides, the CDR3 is TGTGCCAGCAGCTTATTGGGGGTGAACACTGAAGCTTTCTTT. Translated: CASSLLGVNTEAFF.

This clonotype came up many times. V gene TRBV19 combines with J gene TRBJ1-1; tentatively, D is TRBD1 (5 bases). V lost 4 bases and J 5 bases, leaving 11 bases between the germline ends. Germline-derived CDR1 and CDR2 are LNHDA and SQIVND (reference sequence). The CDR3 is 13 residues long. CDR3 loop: CASSRTFETEAFF. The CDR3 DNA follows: TGTGCCAGTAGTAGGACATTTGAGACTGAAGCTTTCTTT.

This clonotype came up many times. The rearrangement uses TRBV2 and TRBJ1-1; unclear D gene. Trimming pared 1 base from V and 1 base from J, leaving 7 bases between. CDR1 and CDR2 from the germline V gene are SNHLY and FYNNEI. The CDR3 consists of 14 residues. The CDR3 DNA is TGTGCCAGCAGTGAAGGGACGGGGAACACTGAAGCTTTCTTT. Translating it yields CASSEGTGNTEAFF.

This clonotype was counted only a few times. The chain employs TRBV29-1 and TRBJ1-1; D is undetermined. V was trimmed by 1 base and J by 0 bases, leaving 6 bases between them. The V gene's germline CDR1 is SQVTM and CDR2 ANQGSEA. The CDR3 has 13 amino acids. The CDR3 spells CSVEGRMNTEAFF. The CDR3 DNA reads TGCAGCGTTGAAGGGCGAATGAACACTGAAGCTTTCTTT.

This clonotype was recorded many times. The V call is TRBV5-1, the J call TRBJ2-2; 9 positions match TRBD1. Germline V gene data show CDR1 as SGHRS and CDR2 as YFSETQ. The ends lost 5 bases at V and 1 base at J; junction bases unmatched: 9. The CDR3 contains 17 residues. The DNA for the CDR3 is TGCGCCAGCAGACGGACAGGGGATTCATTGAACACCGGGGAGCTGTTTTTT. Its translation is CASRRTGDSLNTGELFF.

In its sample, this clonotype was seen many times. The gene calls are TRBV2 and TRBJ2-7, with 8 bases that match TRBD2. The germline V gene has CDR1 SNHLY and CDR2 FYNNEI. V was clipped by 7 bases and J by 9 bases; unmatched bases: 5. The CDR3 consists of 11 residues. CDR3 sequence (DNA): TGTGCCAGCAAGGGACTAGGGCCGCAGTACTTC. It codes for CASKGLGPQYF.